This TCR beta chain appears in the sequencing data of a study of blood T cells in healthy people across ages. Whenever a sample was processed, at least 6.5 million PBMCs were isolated. This CDR3 spans 16 amino acids. Germline V CDR1 and CDR2: MNHEY, SMNVEV (reference sequence). General observations from the study: It was the long-lived donors that had more naive CD4+ cells and higher diversity than aged donors.

Then a second PCR, running about 6 to 12 cycles, was carried out with a sample-barcoded 5' primer and a J-beta primer mix. TCRdb re-called the 5' RACE reads with MiXCR, one entry per CDR3 protein. Here the sample spans some 730,000 distinct CDR3 sequences, 22% being singletons. Of note for this clonotype: Its antigen is unidentified.

Source material: blood. The chain employs TRBV27 and TRBJ2-5, with TRBD2 identical over 7 bases. The DNA end favors TRBJ2-1, so the J call may be wrong. This TCR was recovered from a man aged 65 to 85 in good health. CDR3 sequence: CASSLSALGLHNEQFF. The CDR3 nucleotides read TGTGCCAGCAGTTTATCGGCGCTGGGACTACACAATGAGCAGTTCTTC.